The 32 T cell receptor beta chains in this list originate from one sample, sequenced in a study of T cell changes during pregnancy in multiple sclerosis. Measured with immunoSEQ multiplex PCR; TCRdb has only the in-frame clones, and not every one. Of some 56,000 clones in the sample, roughly 90% were seen once. The sample in question was CD4+ T cells from peripheral blood mononuclear cells, obtained after pregnancy. Receptors were obtained from a female donor with multiple sclerosis, enrolled in a pregnancy study.

This clone was recorded once. The rearrangement uses TRBV5-1 and TRBJ2-3, with a possible D match to TRBD2 (6 bases). Germline V gene data show CDR1 as SGHRS and CDR2 as YFSETQ. The CDR3 is 14 amino acids. Deletions cut 4 bases from V and 4 bases from J, with 13 bases between. The CDR3 bases are TGCGCCAGCAGCCCGGTATGGGGGGCAGATACGCAGTATTTT. Amino acid sequence: CASSPVWGADTQYF.

V usage is TRBV27 and J usage is TRBJ2-3, with 10 nucleotides matching TRBD2. Trimming removed 6 bases from V and 2 bases from J; junction bases left unmatched: 2. The CDR3 length is 14 residues. Per germline, CDR1 MNHEY and CDR2 SMNVEV (reference sequence). The chain's CDR3 is CASRLAGFTDTQYF. The CDR3, as DNA: TGTGCCAGCAGACTAGCGGGATTCACAGATACGCAGTATTTT.

A few counts support this clone. This rearrangement joins TRBV30 to TRBJ1-1; 7 bases align to TRBD1. The CDR3 is 13 amino acids. Germline CDR1 reads GTSNPN; CDR2 reads SVGIG (reference sequence). V shed 1 base and J 1 base; nucleotides not matched to a gene: 0. The CDR3: CAWSDRGNTEAFF. CDR3 in DNA: TGTGCCTGGAGTGACAGGGGGAACACTGAAGCTTTCTTT.

The V call is TRBV18, the J call TRBJ1-5; 8 nucleotides agree with TRBD1. Per germline, CDR1 KGHSH and CDR2 LQKENI. V was pared by 4 bases and J by 2 bases, with 13 bases of the junction left unmatched. The CDR3 contains 18 residues. The CDR3 reads CASSRGQGARIGNQPQHF. DNA of the CDR3: TGTGCCAGCTCACGTGGGCAGGGGGCGCGGATTGGCAATCAGCCCCAGCATTTT. Using reference TRBV18 and TRBJ1-5 for the parts outside the CDR3, the full variable domain is NAGVMQNPRHLVRRRGQEARLRCSPMKGHSHVYWYRQLPEEGLKFMVYLQKENIIDESGMPKERFSAEFPKEGPSILRIQQVVRGDSAAYFCASSRGQGARIGNQPQHFGDGTRLSIL.

The chain employs TRBV6-1 and TRBJ2-7, with a weak D call TRBD1 (5 bases). Deletions cut 5 bases from V and 3 bases from J, with 17 bases between. Germline V CDR1 and CDR2: MNHNS, SASEGT. This CDR3 has 15 amino acids. The CDR3 loop is CASSSTLGRDYEQYF. CDR3 bases: TGTGCCAGCAGTTCCACGTTGGGCAGGGACTACGAGCAGTACTTC.

This clone occurred a few times. The chain has TRBV5-6 and TRBJ2-7; 10 positions match TRBD1. In germline, CDR1 is SGHDT, CDR2 YYEEEE. CDR3 length equals 14 residues. J gave up 4 bases and V 4 bases, and 5 bases lay outside the gene matches. CDR3 nucleotides: TGTGCCAGCAGCGCGACAGGGGGCGAATACGAGCAGTACTTC. Its protein is CASSATGGEYEQYF. Looking up the rest from reference TRBV5-6 and TRBJ2-7 gives the full variable domain: DAGVTQSPTHLIKTRGQQVTLRCSPKSGHDTVSWYQQALGQGPQFIFQYYEEEERQRGNFPDRFSGHQFPNYSSELNVNALLLGDSALYLCASSATGGEYEQYFGPGTRLTVT.

The CDR3 protein is CASSTATEAFF. In nucleotides, the CDR3 is TGTGCCAGCAGCACAGCCACTGAAGCTTTCTTT. V usage is TRBV11-2 and J usage is TRBJ1-1; D uncertain. This CDR3 contains 11 residues. V lost 5 bases, J lost 4 bases, and 5 bases lay in between. Germline CDR1 SGHAT, CDR2 FQNNGV.

This clone was seen only a few times. V usage is TRBV7-6 and J usage is TRBJ2-3; 12 bases are a match to TRBD2. Trimming took 5 bases from V and 1 from J; bases not matched to a gene: 4. Germline-derived CDR1 and CDR2 are SGHVS and FNYEAQ. The CDR3 consists of 16 residues. CDR3 amino acids: CASSHRLAGGTDTQYF. The CDR3 region has the DNA TGTGCCAGCAGCCACAGACTAGCGGGGGGCACAGATACGCAGTATTTT.

The CDR3 here is CASSPARTVNIQYF. DNA for the CDR3: TGTGCCAGCAGCCCCGCCCGGACAGTAAACATTCAGTACTTC. The chain employs TRBV7-2 and TRBJ2-4, with a possible D match to TRBD1 (6 bases). This CDR3 comprises 14 residues. Germline loops: CDR1 SGHTA, CDR2 FQGNSA. V was cut by 5 bases and J by 6 bases, with 14 bases left in between.

The rearrangement joins TRBV13 to TRBJ2-3, with 8 bases fitting TRBD1. From germline, CDR1 is PRHDT and CDR2 FYEKMQ (reference sequence). The CDR3 length is 16 residues. V shed 5 bases, J shed 0 bases, and the junction held 7 bases outside the gene matches. CDR3 DNA sequence: TGTGCCAGCAGCCAGCGGACAGGGCATAGCACAGATACGCAGTATTTT. It is translated as CASSQRTGHSTDTQYF.

The CDR3 DNA follows: TGTGCCTCGTGCGTTGAGGGGGCCGGGGAGCTGTTTTTT. It is translated as CASCVEGAGELFF. This sequence joins TRBV7-9 and TRBJ2-2; D might be TRBD1 (6 bases). Trimming left V 11 bases short and J 6 bases short, with 16 bases between. Germline CDR1 and CDR2: SEHNR and FQNEAQ (reference sequence). This CDR3 is built from 13 residues. The whole variable domain, filled in from reference TRBV7-9 and TRBJ2-2, reads DTGVSQNPRHKITKRGQNVTFRCDPISEHNRLYWYRQTLGQGPEFLTYFQNEAQLEKSRLLSDRFSAERPKGSFSTLEIQRTEQGDSAMYLCASCVEGAGELFFGEGSRLTVL.

J is TRBJ1-3 and V is TRBV30; D may be TRBD1 (5 bases). The V and J ends lost 2 bases and 7 bases respectively, with 15 bases between them. The CDR3 is made up of 14 amino acids. In germline, CDR1 is GTSNPN, CDR2 SVGIG (reference sequence). CDR3 in DNA: TGTGCCTGGAGTAGGGGCCAGGGTGGGAACACCATATATTTT. It encodes CAWSRGQGGNTIYF.

This chain uses TRBV6-1 with TRBJ1-5; no definite D call. Trimming removed 0 bases from V and 5 bases from J, with 11 bases in between. CDR1 and CDR2 (germline): MNHNS, SASEGT. The CDR3 length is 15 residues. The CDR3 DNA sequence: TGTGCCAGCAGTGAAGCAGGAGGGCACCATCAGCCCCAGCATTTT. Translating gives CASSEAGGHHQPQHF.

V usage is TRBV30 and J usage is TRBJ2-6, with D possibly matching TRBD1 (6 bases). Trimming cost V 0 bases and J 0 bases, with 6 bases left between them. Germline values: CDR1 GTSNPN, CDR2 SVGIG (reference sequence). This CDR3 is built from 15 residues. DNA for the CDR3: TGTGCCTGGAGTGTACAGGGCTCTGGGGCCAACGTCCTGACTTTC. This gives the protein CAWSVQGSGANVLTF.

The chain couples TRBV7-3 to TRBJ2-3; D is unclear. The V and J ends lost 0 bases and 0 bases respectively, with 16 bases between them. The CDR3 spans 18 residues. Per the germline V gene, CDR1 is SGHTA and CDR2 is FQGTGA. CDR3 loop: CASSLTATALPSTDTQYF. CDR3 nucleotide sequence: TGTGCCAGCAGCTTAACGGCGACTGCCCTGCCTAGCACAGATACGCAGTATTTT.

The rearrangement joins TRBV9 to TRBJ1-2; 8 bases match TRBD1. Germline CDR1 and CDR2: SGDLS and YYNGEE. After removal of 2 bases from V and 7 bases from J, the junction contained 10 bases not matched to a gene. The CDR3 has 15 residues. The CDR3: CASSVGQGRVFGYTF. The CDR3 nucleotides read TGTGCCAGCAGCGTCGGACAGGGAAGGGTATTTGGCTACACCTTC.

This chain links TRBV19 with TRBJ2-2; possible D gene TRBD2, 5 bases. Germline CDR1 is LNHDA and CDR2 is SQIVND (reference sequence). This CDR3 comprises 14 residues. Trimming cost V 2 bases and J 6 bases, with 10 bases left between them. DNA of the CDR3: TGTGCCAGTAGTATACTAGCCGGGTCCGGGGAGCTGTTTTTT. It specifies CASSILAGSGELFF. Combining the CDR3 with reference TRBV19 and TRBJ2-2 gives the whole variable domain DGGITQSPKYLFRKEGQNVTLSCEQNLNHDAMYWYRQDPGQGLRLIYYSQIVNDFQKGDIAEGYSVSREKKESFPLTVTSAQKNPTAFYLCASSILAGSGELFFGEGSRLTVL.

The chain has TRBV7-6 and TRBJ2-7; 8 bases agree with TRBD2. V dropped 1 base and J dropped 3; count of bases not matched to a gene: 2. Germline CDR1 is SGHVS and CDR2 is FNYEAQ. This CDR3 has 14 residues. This CDR3 is CASSLDTSGYEQYF. In DNA, the CDR3 is TGTGCCAGCAGCTTAGACACTAGCGGCTACGAGCAGTACTTC. The full variable domain, rest sourced from reference TRBV7-6 and TRBJ2-7, is GAGVSQSPRYKVTKRGQDVALRCDPISGHVSLYWYRQALGQGPEFLTYFNYEAQQDKSGLPNDRFSAERPEGSISTLTIQRTEQRDSAMYRCASSLDTSGYEQYFGPGTRLTVT.

The chain couples TRBV5-1 to TRBJ2-1, with D maybe TRBD2 (5 bases). CDR1 and CDR2 from the germline V gene are SGHRS and YFSETQ. Trimming took 7 bases from V and 6 from J, leaving 17 bases between them. The CDR3 extends over 14 amino acids. CDR3 in DNA: TGCGCCAGCGGACTCGGGGATGTCATCAATGAGCAGTTCTTC. It codes for CASGLGDVINEQFF.

The chain links TRBV19 to TRBJ1-2; D is possibly TRBD1 (5 bases). V was pared by 2 bases and J by 5 bases, with 12 bases between. Germline CDR1 and CDR2: LNHDA and SQIVND (reference sequence). The CDR3 is 14 amino acids. Here the CDR3 DNA reads TGTGCCAGTAGTATACTGGGGAGGGGTTATGGCTACACCTTC. Its translation is CASSILGRGYGYTF.

J is TRBJ2-2 and V is TRBV19, with 8 bases fitting TRBD2. Germline CDR1 reads LNHDA; CDR2 reads SQIVND (reference sequence). Trimming took 5 bases from V and 5 from J; bases not matched to a gene: 10. The CDR3 consists of 16 residues. CDR3 region: CASSSVGGAGTGELFF. CDR3 DNA sequence: TGTGCCAGTAGTTCTGTCGGGGGGGCGGGTACCGGGGAGCTGTTTTTT.

The gene calls are TRBV6-1 and TRBJ2-1, with D possibly TRBD1 on 6 matching bases. Germline V gene lookup returns CDR1 MNHNS and CDR2 SASEGT. The germline V and J ends were trimmed by 1 base and 4 bases, with 11 bases remaining between them. CDR3 length: 15 residues. CDR3 residues: CASSEDRAPYNEQFF. The CDR3 DNA is TGTGCCAGCAGTGAAGACAGGGCCCCTTACAATGAGCAGTTCTTC.

This chain connects TRBV12-5 to TRBJ2-3, with 7 bases matching TRBD2. Trimming at V came to 1 base and at J to 5 bases, leaving 3 bases not matched to a gene. Germline CDR1 reads LGHNT; CDR2 reads FRNRAP. The CDR3 is made up of 14 amino acids. The CDR3 DNA sequence: TGTGCTAGTGGTTTGGGACTAGCAGGAGATACGCAGTATTTT. Translation: CASGLGLAGDTQYF.

The J gene is TRBJ2-3, the V gene TRBV4-3, with TRBD2 identical over 8 bases. Looked up from germline, CDR1 is LGHNA and CDR2 is YSLEER. V shed 2 bases, J shed 4 bases, and the junction held 14 bases outside the gene matches. This CDR3 has 18 amino acids. DNA of the CDR3: TGCGCCAGCAGCCAAAACCCCGGGGGGGCTGATAGGGCAGATACGCAGTATTTT. Its translation is CASSQNPGGADRADTQYF.

This clone has just one count. The V gene is TRBV11-2, the J gene TRBJ1-2; 10 nucleotides line up with TRBD1. CDR3 size: 13 residues. With V trimmed by 5 bases and J by 7 bases, 4 bases remained unmatched. Germline-derived CDR1 and CDR2 are SGHAT and FQNNGV. In DNA form, the CDR3 reads TGTGCCAGCAGCAGACAGGGGGCAGGTGGCTACACCTTC. Amino acids: CASSRQGAGGYTF.

The V and J genes are TRBV6-4 and TRBJ1-1; weak D call: TRBD1 (6 bases). This CDR3 is 15 amino acids long. The germline CDR1 and CDR2 sequences are MRHNA and SNTAGT. V lost 3 bases, J lost 0 bases, and 11 bases lay in between. CDR3 bases: TGTGCCAGCAGTGATAAAGGGGGTATGAACACTGAAGCTTTCTTT. Residues: CASSDKGGMNTEAFF.

This chain links TRBV30 with TRBJ2-7, with 7 bases that match TRBD1. The length of the CDR3 is 13 residues. The V segment lost 3 bases and the J segment 5 bases; nucleotides outside the gene matches: 7. Looked up from germline, CDR1 is GTSNPN and CDR2 is SVGIG (reference sequence). The CDR3: CAWRRQGFHEQYF. CDR3 sequence (DNA): TGTGCCTGGAGACGACAGGGTTTCCACGAGCAGTACTTC.

This sequence joins TRBV9 and TRBJ2-7; 9 nucleotides align to TRBD2. V shed 4 bases, J shed 7 bases, and the junction held 12 bases outside the gene matches. Looked up from germline, CDR1 is SGDLS and CDR2 is YYNGEE. The CDR3 is made up of 15 amino acids. CDR3 DNA: TGTGCCAGCAGCCCCCACGGGACTAGCCCCTTAGAGCAGTACTTC. This encodes CASSPHGTSPLEQYF.

The genes are TRBV11-2 and TRBJ2-7, with a tentative D call TRBD2 (5 bases). Trimming stripped 1 base from V and 9 bases from J, with 22 bases between. Germline V gene lookup returns CDR1 SGHAT and CDR2 FQNNGV. The CDR3 consists of 16 residues. The CDR3 reads CASSLGWPGMGFGQYF. The CDR3 DNA reads TGTGCCAGCAGCTTAGGCTGGCCCGGGATGGGTTTTGGGCAGTACTTC.

The rearrangement links TRBV28 to TRBJ2-5; 9 bases align to TRBD1. Per the germline V gene, CDR1 is MDHEN and CDR2 is SYDVKM. J gave up 2 bases and V 5 bases, and 9 bases lay outside the gene matches. The CDR3 loop spans 16 amino acids. CDR3 sequence (DNA): TGTGCCAGCAGTCGTGGGGGACAGGGCCTGCAAGAGACCCAGTACTTC. Its protein product is CASSRGGQGLQETQYF.

The chain recombines TRBV23-1 with TRBJ2-2, with 12 bases lining up with TRBD1. TRBV23-1 is an open reading frame whose function is uncertain. The CDR3 spans 16 residues. V dropped 0 bases and J dropped 7; count of bases not matched to a gene: 3. The CDR3 sequence is CASSQSGTGGLGELFF. CDR3 DNA: TGCGCCAGCAGTCAATCAGGGACAGGGGGCCTCGGGGAGCTGTTTTTT.

This chain uses TRBV6-1 with TRBJ1-2; 7 bases are a match to TRBD1. V shed 4 bases and J 8 bases; nucleotides not matched to a gene: 16. The germline V gene encodes CDR1 MNHNS and CDR2 SASEGT. The CDR3 runs to 16 residues. CDR3 loop: CASSGATGNPLGGYTF. In DNA, the CDR3 is TGTGCCAGCAGTGGGGCGACAGGGAACCCCCTAGGGGGCTACACCTTC.